This T cell receptor beta chain was sequenced for a study of cytomegalovirus exposure and HLA in healthy donors. Across the study: The same platform used for the 650 to 850 first-cohort repertoires was also used for the 120 validation repertoires, as a later analysis reported. Findings and caveats of the study: According to reports, the classifier identified cytomegalovirus status with high specificity and sensitivity. The investigators catalogued 164 TCR beta chains as cytomegalovirus-associated.

Using immunoSEQ multiplex PCR, the repertoire was profiled, and TCRdb retains in-frame clones only, with some absent. Among 90,000 to 150,000 clones listed, under 90% were seen once. The germline V gene has CDR1 MGHDK and CDR2 SYGVNS. There are 11 residues in the CDR3. J gave up 9 bases and V 8 bases, and 1 base lay outside the gene matches. On this clone: Its antigen remains unidentified.

The donors belonged to the roughly 120-subject validation cohort, separate from the roughly 700-subject first cohort. The chain is built from TRBV25-1 and TRBJ1-5, with TRBD1 matching over 10 bases. Sample: PBMCs. This receptor was taken from a woman in her 30s in good health and CMV-seronegative. DNA of the CDR3: TGTGCCAGCGGACAGGGGGGGCCCCAGCATTTT. Protein: CASGQGGPQHF. The full variable domain, rest sourced from reference TRBV25-1 and TRBJ1-5, is EADIYQTPRYLVIGTGKKITLECSQTMGHDKMYWYQQDPGMELHLIHYSYGVNSTEKGDLSSESTVSRIRTEHFPLTLESARPSHTSQYLCASGQGGPQHFGDGTRLSIL.